This T cell receptor (beta chain) was retrieved from a study of Tregs in tolerant kidney transplant recipients. Study outcomes and limitations: Few patients were studied, so findings need validation in larger groups. Biological reproducibility was not directly addressed, but technical replication error appeared minimal.

Germline values: CDR1 SGDLS, CDR2 YYNGEE. V lost 4 bases to trimming and J lost 4 bases, with 7 bases between them. This CDR3 has 12 amino acids. Comment on this clone: What it recognizes is unknown.

Here immunoSEQ multiplex PCR was the method, and the copy in TCRdb shows in-frame clones only, minus some. The sample consists of about 64,000 clones, 80% to 90% of them appearing once. Recipients received nonmyeloablative bone marrow transplants from related graft donors, with transient mixed chimerism. The receptor was derived from a human patient who received a combined kidney and bone marrow transplant. Some of the T cells might come from the graft donor. Sequenced material: CD4+ T cells from blood (PBMCs), taken 6 months after the transplant. This rearrangement joins TRBV9 to TRBJ2-3; TRBD1 is a possible D gene (5 bases). In DNA, the CDR3 is TGTGCCAGCAGCACAGGCTCAGATACGCAGTATTTT. Its protein product is CASSTGSDTQYF.